Following are 9 T cell receptor beta chains from one sample sequenced in a study of response to subunit inactivated influenza vaccine. TCRdb analysed the RT-PCR reads with MiXCR anew, one entry per CDR3 protein. The table records about 190,000 distinct CDR3 sequences, approximately 15% of them present only once. Specimen: CD8+ T cells sorted from PBMCs, collected roughly 5 days after vaccination. These receptors were taken from a middle-aged man who received an inactivated influenza vaccine.

This clonotype has a handful of counts. The chain combines TRBV12-3 or TRBV12-4 with TRBJ2-5; TRBD1 agrees at 7 bases. V shed 3 bases, J shed 3 bases, and the junction held 4 bases outside the gene matches. The CDR3 length is 14 residues. In DNA form, the CDR3 reads TGTGCCAGCAGTTTCGAGACAGGGAAAGAGACCCAGTACTTC. It specifies CASSFETGKETQYF.

The rearrangement joins TRBV7-9 to TRBJ2-1; tentatively, D is TRBD1 (7 bases). Germline V gene lookup returns CDR1 SEHNR and CDR2 FQNEAQ (reference sequence). The CDR3 contains 14 residues. V was trimmed by 5 bases and J by 8 bases, leaving 16 bases between them. CDR3 in DNA: TGTGCCAGCAGCCTACAGGGGCCGGGGGATGAGCAGTTCTTC. Its protein product is CASSLQGPGDEQFF.

The rearrangement links TRBV20-1 to TRBJ2-1; TRBD2 might be the D (5 bases). The length of the CDR3 is 14 residues. V gave up 2 bases and J gave up 1 base, with 9 bases separating them. Germline V gene sequence: CDR1 DFQATT, CDR2 SNEGSKA (reference sequence). The CDR3 DNA is TGCAGTGCTAGAACACTAGTTTCCTACAATGAGCAGTTCTTC. It yields the protein CSARTLVSYNEQFF.

The chain employs TRBV30 and TRBJ2-7; possible D gene TRBD1, 6 bases. This CDR3 comprises 14 residues. Germline assignment: CDR1 GTSNPN and CDR2 SVGIG (reference sequence). V lost 4 bases, J lost 1 base, and 14 bases lay in between. CDR3 nucleotide sequence: TGTGCCTGGAAGAGGACAGTTCTATCCTACGAGCAGTACTTC. As protein: CAWKRTVLSYEQYF.

This clonotype was observed at least ten times. In DNA form, the CDR3 reads TGCGCCAGCAGCTTGGCAGGGGTACCCTACGAGCAGTACTTC. Translated, it gives CASSLAGVPYEQYF. J is TRBJ2-7 and V is TRBV5-1; TRBD1 might be the D (6 bases). V lost 0 bases and J lost 2, with 9 bases in between. The CDR3 contains 14 residues. From germline, CDR1 is SGHRS and CDR2 YFSETQ.

J is TRBJ2-7 and V is TRBV11-2, with D uncertain. Trimming removed 1 base from V and 2 bases from J, with 9 bases in between. There are 14 residues in the CDR3. Per germline, CDR1 SGHAT and CDR2 FQNNGV. CDR3 DNA: TGTGCCAGCAGCTTAGGGGGATTAACCTACGAGCAGTACTTC. It encodes CASSLGGLTYEQYF.

V and J are TRBV6-1 and TRBJ2-7, with D unresolved. Germline CDR1 reads MNHNS; CDR2 reads SASEGT. The CDR3 is 15 residues long. Trimming cost V 0 bases and J 0 bases, with 9 bases left between them. CDR3 sequence reads: CASSEAPRSSYEQYF. The CDR3 DNA follows: TGTGCCAGCAGTGAAGCGCCTAGGAGCTCCTACGAGCAGTACTTC.

The chain recombines TRBV2 with TRBJ2-5; 9 nucleotides match TRBD1. J gave up 3 bases and V 6 bases, and 17 bases lay outside the gene matches. The CDR3 has 18 amino acids. Looked up from germline, CDR1 is SNHLY and CDR2 is FYNNEI. The CDR3: CASSATGTGKGVEETQYF. CDR3 nucleotide sequence: TGTGCCAGCAGCGCCACCGGGACAGGGAAGGGGGTGGAAGAGACCCAGTACTTC.

The chain couples TRBV20-1 to TRBJ2-1, with 13 bases that match TRBD2. The CDR3 has 15 residues. Germline V gene sequence: CDR1 DFQATT, CDR2 SNEGSKA (reference sequence). Germline trimming cut 5 bases from V and 6 bases from J; bases unmatched to any gene: 7. CDR3 bases: TGCAGTGCTGACGAGACTAGCGGGAGGCTCAATGAGCAGTTCTTC. Translated, it gives CSADETSGRLNEQFF.